The text below deals with one TCR beta chain. The record originates from a study of spatial heterogeneity in lung cancer. Regarding time point: blood at routine non-recurrence follow-up after resection. Whole RNA was taken from tumor, nontumor lung or frozen PBMC; it was then sequenced unsorted. TCRdb re-analysed the 5' RACE reads in MiXCR, keeping a single row per CDR3 protein. The table includes around 120,000 distinct CDR3 sequences, 12% detected once. The germline CDR1 and CDR2 sequences are DFQATT and SNEGSKA (reference sequence). The CDR3 consists of 15 residues. Losses at the gene ends were 5 bases for V and 3 bases for J; bases not matched to a gene: 7.

The source was PBMCs, collected at follow-up. The chain has TRBV20-1 and TRBJ1-4; 9 nucleotides match TRBD1. The receptor comes from a male donor with early-stage non-small cell lung cancer. CDR3 amino acids: CSAGDGTGPNEKLFF. CDR3 in DNA: TGCAGTGCTGGGGACGGGACAGGGCCTAATGAAAAACTGTTTTTT.